This T cell receptor (beta chain) was retrieved from a study of shared clonotypes between healthy human individuals. As for the study in general: A couple of women and a few men aged 18 to 49 served as donors. Plates per donor: three CD4 naive, three CD4 memory, two CD8 naive, one CD8 memory. Study-wide findings and caveats: Incomplete sequencing of sorted subsets was indicated by rarefaction despite large depth. Naive subsets tended to show greater estimated richness than memory subsets.

Trimming shortened V by 6 bases and J by 0 bases, and 12 bases separated the two germline ends. The CDR3 sequence is 14 residues long. In germline, CDR1 is SGHRS, CDR2 YFSETQ. As concerns this clone: Antigen unknown.

TCRdb keeps only in-frame clones here, not all; method: immunoSEQ multiplex PCR. The table lists approximately 2.1 million clones, more than 80% of them singletons, with about 0.41% in the top ten. The chain joins TRBV5-1 to TRBJ1-1; no clear D gene. The sequenced material came from naive CD4+ T cells from PBMCs. Subset given: CD45RA+ positively selected. This TCR was recovered from a man aged 18-30 years in good health. Some clones in this sample may be carry-over from other donors' samples. CDR3 sequence reads: CASKFSSMNTEAFF. In nucleotides, the CDR3 is TGCGCCAGCAAGTTTAGCAGCATGAACACTGAAGCTTTCTTT. Full variable domain (missing parts from reference TRBV5-1 and TRBJ1-1): KAGVTQTPRYLIKTRGQQVTLSCSPISGHRSVSWYQQTPGQGLQFLFEYFSETQRNKGNFPGRFSGRQFSNSRSEMNVSTLELGDSALYLCASKFSSMNTEAFFGQGTRLTVV.